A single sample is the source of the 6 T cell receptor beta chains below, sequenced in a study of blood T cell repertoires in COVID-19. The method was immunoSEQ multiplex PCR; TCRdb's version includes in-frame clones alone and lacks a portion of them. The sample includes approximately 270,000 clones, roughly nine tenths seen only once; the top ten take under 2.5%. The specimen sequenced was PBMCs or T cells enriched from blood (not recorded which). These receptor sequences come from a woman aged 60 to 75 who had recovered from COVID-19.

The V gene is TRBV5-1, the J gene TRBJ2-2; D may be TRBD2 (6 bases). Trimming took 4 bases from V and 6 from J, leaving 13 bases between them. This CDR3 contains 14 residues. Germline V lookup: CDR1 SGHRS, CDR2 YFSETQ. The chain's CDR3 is CASSERGGAGELFF. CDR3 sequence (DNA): TGCGCCAGCAGCGAACGGGGAGGAGCCGGGGAGCTGTTTTTT.

The CDR3 reads CASSPRLAGGQGEQFF. CDR3 bases: TGCGCCAGCAGCCCTCGACTAGCGGGAGGACAGGGTGAGCAGTTCTTC. The chain combines TRBV5-1 with TRBJ2-1, with 13 bases identical to TRBD2. The V and J ends lost 4 bases and 9 bases, in that order; junction bases with no gene match: 10. The CDR3 has 16 amino acids. CDR1 and CDR2 from the germline V gene are SGHRS and YFSETQ.

The CDR3 region is CASRETLTYPYEQYF. Written as DNA, the CDR3 is TGTGCCAGCAGGGAGACTCTCACCTACCCCTACGAGCAGTACTTC. The V call is TRBV28, the J call TRBJ2-7; D is uncertain. The CDR3 length is 15 residues. CDR1 is MDHEN and CDR2 is SYDVKM in the germline V gene. With 6 bases removed from V and 2 bases from J, the gap between germline ends came to 17 bases. Variable domain in full (rest from reference TRBV28 and TRBJ2-7): DVKVTQSSRYLVKRTGEKVFLECVQDMDHENMFWYRQDPGLGLRLIYFSYDVKMKEKGDIPEGYSVSREKKERFSLILESASTNQTSMYLCASRETLTYPYEQYFGPGTRLTVT.

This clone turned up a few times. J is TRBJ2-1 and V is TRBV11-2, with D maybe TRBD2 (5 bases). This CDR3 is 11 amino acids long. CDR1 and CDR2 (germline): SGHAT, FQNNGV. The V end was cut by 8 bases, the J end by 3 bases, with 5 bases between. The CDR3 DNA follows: TGTGCCAGCGGGAGCTACAATGAGCAGTTCTTC. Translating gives CASGSYNEQFF.

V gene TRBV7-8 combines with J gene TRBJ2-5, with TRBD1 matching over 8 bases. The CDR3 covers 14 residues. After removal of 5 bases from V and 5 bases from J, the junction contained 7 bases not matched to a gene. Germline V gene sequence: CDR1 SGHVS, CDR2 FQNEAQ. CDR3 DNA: TGTGCCAGCAGCATAAACAGGGGGGTGGAGACCCAGTACTTC. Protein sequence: CASSINRGVETQYF.

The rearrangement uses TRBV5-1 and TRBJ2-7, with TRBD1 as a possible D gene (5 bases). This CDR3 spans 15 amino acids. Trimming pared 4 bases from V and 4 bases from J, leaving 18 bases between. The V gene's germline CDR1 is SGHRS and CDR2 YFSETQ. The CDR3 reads CASSQDSGNRYEQYF. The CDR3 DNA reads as TGCGCCAGCAGCCAGGATTCAGGGAATCGGTACGAGCAGTACTTC.